The sequence of this TCR beta chain was determined in a study of OX40 agonist ivuxolimab in advanced cancers. Study details: All patients had ivuxolimab intravenously every 2 weeks at 0.01 to 10 mg/kg. Previous treatment with anti-PD-1, anti-PD-L1 or anti-CTLA-4 therapy was allowed; 40% had received some. Partial responses, seen in three patients, involved one hepatocellular carcinoma and two cutaneous melanomas.

The cohort excluded patients with autoimmune disease history or systemic immunosuppression. Germline loops: CDR1 MNHNY, CDR2 SVGAGI (reference sequence). The CDR3 spans 15 residues. Trimming removed 5 bases at V and 0 bases at J, with 11 bases between. Here immunoSEQ multiplex PCR was the method, and the copy in TCRdb shows in-frame clones only, minus some. The sample lists about 58,000 clones, approximately 82% seen once, with roughly 2.8% in the top ten. The sequenced sample was CD4+ or CD8+ T cells sorted from blood, obtained in a trial of the OX40 agonist ivuxolimab. This receptor was taken from an adult with an advanced solid tumor such as melanoma, head and neck, liver or kidney cancer. This chain connects TRBV6-6 to TRBJ1-3; D gene uncertain. This CDR3 reads CASSLDGYSGNTIYF. In DNA, the CDR3 is TGTGCCAGCAGTCTCGACGGTTACTCTGGAAACACCATATATTTT.